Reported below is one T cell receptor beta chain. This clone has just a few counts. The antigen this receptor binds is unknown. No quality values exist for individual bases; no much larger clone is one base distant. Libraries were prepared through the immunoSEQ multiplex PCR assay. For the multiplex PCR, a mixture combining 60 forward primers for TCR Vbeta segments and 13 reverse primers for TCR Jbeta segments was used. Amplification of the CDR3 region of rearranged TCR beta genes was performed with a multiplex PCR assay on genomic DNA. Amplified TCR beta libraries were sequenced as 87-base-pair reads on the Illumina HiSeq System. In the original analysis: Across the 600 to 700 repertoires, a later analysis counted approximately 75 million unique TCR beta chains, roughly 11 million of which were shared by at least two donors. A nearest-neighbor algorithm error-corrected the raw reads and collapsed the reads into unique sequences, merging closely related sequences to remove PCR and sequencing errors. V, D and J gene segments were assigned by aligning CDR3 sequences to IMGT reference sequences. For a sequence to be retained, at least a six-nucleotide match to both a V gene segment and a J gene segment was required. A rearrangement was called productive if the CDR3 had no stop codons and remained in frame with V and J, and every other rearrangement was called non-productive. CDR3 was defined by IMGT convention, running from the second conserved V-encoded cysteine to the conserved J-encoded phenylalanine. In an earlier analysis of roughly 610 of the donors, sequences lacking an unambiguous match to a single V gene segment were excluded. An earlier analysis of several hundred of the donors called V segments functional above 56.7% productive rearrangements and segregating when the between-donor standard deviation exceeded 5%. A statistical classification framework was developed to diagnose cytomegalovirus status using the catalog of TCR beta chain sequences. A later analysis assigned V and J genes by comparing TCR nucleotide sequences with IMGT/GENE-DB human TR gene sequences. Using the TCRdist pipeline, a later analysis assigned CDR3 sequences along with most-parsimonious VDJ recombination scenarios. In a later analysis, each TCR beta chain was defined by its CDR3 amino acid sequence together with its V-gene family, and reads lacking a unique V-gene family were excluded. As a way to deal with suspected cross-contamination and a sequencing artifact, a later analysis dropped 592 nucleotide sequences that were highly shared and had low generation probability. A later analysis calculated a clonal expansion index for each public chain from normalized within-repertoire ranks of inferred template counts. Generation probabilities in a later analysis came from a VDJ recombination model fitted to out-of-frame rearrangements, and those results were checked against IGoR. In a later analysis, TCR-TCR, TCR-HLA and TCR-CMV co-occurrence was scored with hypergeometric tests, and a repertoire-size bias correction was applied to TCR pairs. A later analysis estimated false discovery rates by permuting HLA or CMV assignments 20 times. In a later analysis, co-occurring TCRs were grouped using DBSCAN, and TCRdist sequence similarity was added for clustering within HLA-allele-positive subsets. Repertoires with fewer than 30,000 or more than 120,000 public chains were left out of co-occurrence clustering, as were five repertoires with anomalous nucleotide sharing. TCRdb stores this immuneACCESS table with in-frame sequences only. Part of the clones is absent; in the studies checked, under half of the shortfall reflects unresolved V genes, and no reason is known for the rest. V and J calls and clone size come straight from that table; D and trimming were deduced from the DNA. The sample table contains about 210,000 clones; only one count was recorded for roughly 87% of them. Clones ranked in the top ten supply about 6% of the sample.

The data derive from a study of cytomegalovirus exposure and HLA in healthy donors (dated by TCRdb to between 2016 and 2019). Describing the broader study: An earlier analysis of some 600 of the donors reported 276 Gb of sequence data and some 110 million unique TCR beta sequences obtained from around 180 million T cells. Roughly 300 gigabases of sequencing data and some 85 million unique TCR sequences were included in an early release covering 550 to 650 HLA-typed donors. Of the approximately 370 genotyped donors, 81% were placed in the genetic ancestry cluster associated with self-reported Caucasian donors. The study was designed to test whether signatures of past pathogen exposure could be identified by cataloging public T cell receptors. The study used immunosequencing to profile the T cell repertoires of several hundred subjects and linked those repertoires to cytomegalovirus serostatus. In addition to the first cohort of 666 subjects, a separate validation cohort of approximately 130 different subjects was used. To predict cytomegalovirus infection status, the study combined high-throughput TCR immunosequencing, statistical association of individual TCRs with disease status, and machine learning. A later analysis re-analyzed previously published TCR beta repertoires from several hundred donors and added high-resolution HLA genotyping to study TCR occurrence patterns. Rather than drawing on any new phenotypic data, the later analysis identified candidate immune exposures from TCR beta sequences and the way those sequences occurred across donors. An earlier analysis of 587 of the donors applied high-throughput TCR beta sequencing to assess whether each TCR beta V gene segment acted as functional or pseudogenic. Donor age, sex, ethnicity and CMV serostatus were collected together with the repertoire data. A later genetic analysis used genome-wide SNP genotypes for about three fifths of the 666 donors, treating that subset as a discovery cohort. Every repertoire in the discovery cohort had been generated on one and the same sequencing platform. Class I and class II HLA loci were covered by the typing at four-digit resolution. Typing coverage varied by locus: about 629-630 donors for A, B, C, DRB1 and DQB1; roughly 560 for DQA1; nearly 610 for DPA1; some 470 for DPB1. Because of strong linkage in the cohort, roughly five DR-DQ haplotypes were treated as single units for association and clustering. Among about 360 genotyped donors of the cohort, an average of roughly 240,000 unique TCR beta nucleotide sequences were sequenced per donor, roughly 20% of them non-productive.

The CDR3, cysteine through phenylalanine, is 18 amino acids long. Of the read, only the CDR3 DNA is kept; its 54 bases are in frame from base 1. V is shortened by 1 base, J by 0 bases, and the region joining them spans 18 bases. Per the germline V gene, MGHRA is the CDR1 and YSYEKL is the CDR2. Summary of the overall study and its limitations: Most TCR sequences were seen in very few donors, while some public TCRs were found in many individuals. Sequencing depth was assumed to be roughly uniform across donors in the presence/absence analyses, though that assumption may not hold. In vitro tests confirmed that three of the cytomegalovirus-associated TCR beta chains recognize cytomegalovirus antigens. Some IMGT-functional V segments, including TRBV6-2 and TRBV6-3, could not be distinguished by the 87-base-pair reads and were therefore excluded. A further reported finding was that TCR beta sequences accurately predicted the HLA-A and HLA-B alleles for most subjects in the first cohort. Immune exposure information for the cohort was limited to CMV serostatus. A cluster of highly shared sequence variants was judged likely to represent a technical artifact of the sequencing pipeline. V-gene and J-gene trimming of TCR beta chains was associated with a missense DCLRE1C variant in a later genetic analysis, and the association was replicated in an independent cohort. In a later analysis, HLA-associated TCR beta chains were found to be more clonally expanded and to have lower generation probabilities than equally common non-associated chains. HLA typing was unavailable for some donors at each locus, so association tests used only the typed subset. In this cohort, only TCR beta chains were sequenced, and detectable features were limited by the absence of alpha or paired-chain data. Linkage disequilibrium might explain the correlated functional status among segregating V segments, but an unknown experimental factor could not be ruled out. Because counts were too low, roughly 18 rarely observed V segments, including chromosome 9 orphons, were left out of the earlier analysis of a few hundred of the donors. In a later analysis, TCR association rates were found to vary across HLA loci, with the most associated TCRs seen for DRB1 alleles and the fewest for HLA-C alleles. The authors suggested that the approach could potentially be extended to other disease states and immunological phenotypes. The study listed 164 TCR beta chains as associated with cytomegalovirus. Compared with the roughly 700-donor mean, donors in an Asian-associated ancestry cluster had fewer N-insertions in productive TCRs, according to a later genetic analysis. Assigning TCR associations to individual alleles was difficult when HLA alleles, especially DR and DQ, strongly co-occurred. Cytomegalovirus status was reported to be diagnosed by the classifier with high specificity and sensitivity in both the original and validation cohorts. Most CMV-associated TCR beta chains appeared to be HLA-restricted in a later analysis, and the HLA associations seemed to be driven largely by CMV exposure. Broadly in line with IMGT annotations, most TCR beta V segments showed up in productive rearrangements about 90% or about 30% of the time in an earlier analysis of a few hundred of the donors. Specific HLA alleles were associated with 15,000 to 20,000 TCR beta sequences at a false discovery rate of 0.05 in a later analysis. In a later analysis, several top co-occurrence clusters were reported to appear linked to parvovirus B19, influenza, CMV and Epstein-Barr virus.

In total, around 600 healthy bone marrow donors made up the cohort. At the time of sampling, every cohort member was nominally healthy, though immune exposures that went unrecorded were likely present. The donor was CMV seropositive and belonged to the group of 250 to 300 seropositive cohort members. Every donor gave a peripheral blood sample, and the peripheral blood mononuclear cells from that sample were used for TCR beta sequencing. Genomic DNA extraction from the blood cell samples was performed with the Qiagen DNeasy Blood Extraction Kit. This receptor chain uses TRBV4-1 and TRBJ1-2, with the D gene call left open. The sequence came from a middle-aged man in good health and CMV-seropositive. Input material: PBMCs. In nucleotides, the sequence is TGCGCCAGCAGCCAAGGTGAGGGCCTCACGTCCACTAACTATGGCTACACCTTC. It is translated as CASSQGEGLTSTNYGYTF.